The entry below gives a single T cell receptor (beta chain) sequence along with its context. V dropped 0 bases and J dropped 2; count of bases not matched to a gene: 6. The CDR3 is 16 residues long. The germline V gene encodes CDR1 MNHEY and CDR2 SVGAGI. The data originate from a study of T cells in tumors after PD-1 blockade. At the level of the study: Daily vismodegib 150 mg continued in a subset of anti-PD-1-treated patients.

Profiled with immunoSEQ multiplex PCR; TCRdb holds only in-frame clones, not every one. The sample has tens of thousands of clones, around 80% seen once. This specimen was PBMCs, taken before anti-PD-1 treatment. The J gene is TRBJ2-5, the V gene TRBV6-5; 7 bases align to TRBD2. The source of this sequence is a human donor with basal cell carcinoma. For the CDR3, the DNA is TGTGCCAGCAGTTACTCGAAACTAGCGTTACAAGAGACCCAGTACTTC. Amino acid sequence: CASSYSKLALQETQYF.